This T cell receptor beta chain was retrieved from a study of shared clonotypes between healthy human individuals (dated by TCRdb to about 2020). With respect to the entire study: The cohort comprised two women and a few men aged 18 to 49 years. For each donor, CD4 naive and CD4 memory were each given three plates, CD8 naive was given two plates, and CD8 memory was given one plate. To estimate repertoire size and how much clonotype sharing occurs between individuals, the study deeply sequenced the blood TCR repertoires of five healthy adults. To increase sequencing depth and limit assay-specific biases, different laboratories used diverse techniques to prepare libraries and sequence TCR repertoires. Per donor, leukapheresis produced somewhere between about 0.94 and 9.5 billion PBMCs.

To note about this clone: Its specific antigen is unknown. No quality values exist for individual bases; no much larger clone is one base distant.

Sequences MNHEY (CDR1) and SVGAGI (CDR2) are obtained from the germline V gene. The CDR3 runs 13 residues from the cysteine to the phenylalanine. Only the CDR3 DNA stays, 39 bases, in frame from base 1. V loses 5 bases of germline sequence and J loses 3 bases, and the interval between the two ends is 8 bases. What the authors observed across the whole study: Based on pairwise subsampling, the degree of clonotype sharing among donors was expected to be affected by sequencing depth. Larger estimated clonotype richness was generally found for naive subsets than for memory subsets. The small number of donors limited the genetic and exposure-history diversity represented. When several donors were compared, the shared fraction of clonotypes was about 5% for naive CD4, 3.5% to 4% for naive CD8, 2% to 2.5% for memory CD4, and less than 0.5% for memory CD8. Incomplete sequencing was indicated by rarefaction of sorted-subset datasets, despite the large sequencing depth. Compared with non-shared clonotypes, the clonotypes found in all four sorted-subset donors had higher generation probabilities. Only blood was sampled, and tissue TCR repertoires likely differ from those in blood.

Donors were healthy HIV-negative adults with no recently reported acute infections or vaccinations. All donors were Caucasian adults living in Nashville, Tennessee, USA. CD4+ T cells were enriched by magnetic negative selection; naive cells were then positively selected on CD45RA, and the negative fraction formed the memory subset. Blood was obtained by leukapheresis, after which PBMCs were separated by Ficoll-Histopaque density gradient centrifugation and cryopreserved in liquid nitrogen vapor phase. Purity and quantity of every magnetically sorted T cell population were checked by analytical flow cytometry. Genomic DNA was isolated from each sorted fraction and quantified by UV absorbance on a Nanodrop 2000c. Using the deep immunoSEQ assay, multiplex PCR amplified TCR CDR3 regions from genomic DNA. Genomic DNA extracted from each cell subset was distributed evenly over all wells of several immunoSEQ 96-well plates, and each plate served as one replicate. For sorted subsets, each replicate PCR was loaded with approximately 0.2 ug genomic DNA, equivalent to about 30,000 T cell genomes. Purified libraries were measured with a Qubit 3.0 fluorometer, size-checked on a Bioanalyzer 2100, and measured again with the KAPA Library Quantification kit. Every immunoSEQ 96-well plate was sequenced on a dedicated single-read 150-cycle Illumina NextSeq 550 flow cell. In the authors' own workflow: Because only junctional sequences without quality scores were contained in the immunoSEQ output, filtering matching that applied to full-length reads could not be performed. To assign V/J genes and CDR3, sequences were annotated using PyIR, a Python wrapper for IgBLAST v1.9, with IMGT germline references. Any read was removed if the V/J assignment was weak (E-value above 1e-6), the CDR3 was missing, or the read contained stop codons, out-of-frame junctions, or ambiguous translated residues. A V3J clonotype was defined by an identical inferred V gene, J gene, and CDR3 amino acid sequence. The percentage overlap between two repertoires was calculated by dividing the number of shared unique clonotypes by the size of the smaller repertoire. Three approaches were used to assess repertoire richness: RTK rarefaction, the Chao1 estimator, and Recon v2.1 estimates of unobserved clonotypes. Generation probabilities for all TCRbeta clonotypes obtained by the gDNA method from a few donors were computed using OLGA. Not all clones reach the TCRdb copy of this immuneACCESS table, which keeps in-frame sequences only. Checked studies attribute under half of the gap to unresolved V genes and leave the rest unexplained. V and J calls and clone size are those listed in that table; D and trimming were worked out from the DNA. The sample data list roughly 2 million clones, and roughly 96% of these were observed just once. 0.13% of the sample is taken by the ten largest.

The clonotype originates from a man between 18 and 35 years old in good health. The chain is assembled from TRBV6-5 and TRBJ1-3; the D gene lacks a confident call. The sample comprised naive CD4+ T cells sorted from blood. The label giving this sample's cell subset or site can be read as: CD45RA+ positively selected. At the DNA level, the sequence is TGTGCCAGCAGTAACGATTTTGGAAACACCATATATTTT. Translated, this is CASSNDFGNTIYF.